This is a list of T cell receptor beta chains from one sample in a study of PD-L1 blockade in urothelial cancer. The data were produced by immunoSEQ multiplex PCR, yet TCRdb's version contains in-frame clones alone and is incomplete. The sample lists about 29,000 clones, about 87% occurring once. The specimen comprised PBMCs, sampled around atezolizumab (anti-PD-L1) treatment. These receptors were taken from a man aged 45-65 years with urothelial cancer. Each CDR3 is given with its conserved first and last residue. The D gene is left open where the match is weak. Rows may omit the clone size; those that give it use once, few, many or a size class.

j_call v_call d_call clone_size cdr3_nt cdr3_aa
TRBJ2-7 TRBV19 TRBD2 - TGTGCCAGTTCCCGGGTGGGAGGGAACTACGAGCAGTACTTC CASSRVGGNYEQYF
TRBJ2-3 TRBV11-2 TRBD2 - TGTGCCAGCAGCTTTGGACTAGCGGGGGACGATACGCAGTATTTT CASSFGLAGDDTQYF
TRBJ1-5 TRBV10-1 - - TGCGCCAGCAGCAGTAATCAGCCCCAGCATTTT CASSSNQPQHF
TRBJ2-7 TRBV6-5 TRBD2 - TGTGCCAGCAGTCCCATGACTAGCGGGAACGAGCAGTACTTC CASSPMTSGNEQYF
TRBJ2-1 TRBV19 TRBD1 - TGTGCCAGTAGTGCTCTCCGGGACAGGGGCTCCTACAATGAGCAGTTCTTC CASSALRDRGSYNEQFF
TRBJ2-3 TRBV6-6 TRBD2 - TGTGCCAGCAGTTCTGCGGGGGGGGTCTTTTTT CASSSAGGVFF
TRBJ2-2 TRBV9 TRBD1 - TGTGCCAATCGGACAGGGGAAACCGGGGAGCTGTTTTTT CANRTGETGELFF
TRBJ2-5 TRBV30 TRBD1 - TGTGCCTCCGTTACAGGGGGGACCCAGTACTTC CASVTGGTQYF
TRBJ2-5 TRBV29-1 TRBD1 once TGCAGCGTTGAATCCCACGTAGACAGGGAAGAGACCCAGTACTTC CSVESHVDREETQYF
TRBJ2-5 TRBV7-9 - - TGTGCCGCAGGTGGGGAGACCCAGTACTTC CAAGGETQYF
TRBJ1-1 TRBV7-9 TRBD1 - TGTGCCAGCAGCCCCCAGGACAGGGGGAACACTGAAGCTTTCTTT CASSPQDRGNTEAFF
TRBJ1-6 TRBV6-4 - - TGTGCCAGCAGTGCCGGGACCGAGGGGGTCCCCCTCCACTTT CASSAGTEGVPLHF
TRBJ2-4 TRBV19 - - TGTGCCAGTACCCAGGGGGGCGGAAACATTCAGTACTTC CASTQGGGNIQYF
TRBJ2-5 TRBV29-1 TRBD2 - TGCAGCTCCGGGGGGGCTAGCCGTCCAGAGACCCAGTACTTC CSSGGASRPETQYF
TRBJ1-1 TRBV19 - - TGTGCCAGTAGTATAGGAGGGAAGAGACAACCTGAAGCTTTCTTT CASSIGGKRQPEAFF
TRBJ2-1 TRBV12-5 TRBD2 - TGTGCTAGTGGTTCACAACTGACTAGCGGGAGTCTCAATGAGCAGTTCTTC CASGSQLTSGSLNEQFF
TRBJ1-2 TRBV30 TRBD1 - TGTGCCTGGGGCCCAGGGGGTACCTTC CAWGPGGTF
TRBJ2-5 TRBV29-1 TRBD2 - TGCAGCGTTGTGATAGCGGGATTTAGGACCCAGTACTTC CSVVIAGFRTQYF
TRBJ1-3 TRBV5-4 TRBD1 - TGTGCCAGCAGCGCAGGGGGCTATGGAAACACCATATATTTT CASSAGGYGNTIYF
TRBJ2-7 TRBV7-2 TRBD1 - TGTGCCAGCAGCTTAGGGAGACAGGGGATGCCCTACGAGCAGTACTTC CASSLGRQGMPYEQYF
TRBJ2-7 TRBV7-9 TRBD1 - TGTGCCAGCAGCCCGGGACAGAACTCCTACGAGCAGTACTTC CASSPGQNSYEQYF
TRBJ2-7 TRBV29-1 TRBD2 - TGCAGCGTCGGCATCTCTAGCGGGTCCTACGAGCAGTACTTC CSVGISSGSYEQYF
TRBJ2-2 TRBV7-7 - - TGTGCTAGCAGCCCCGACAGGCTAAACACCGGGGAGCTGTTTTTT CASSPDRLNTGELFF
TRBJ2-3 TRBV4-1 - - TGCGCCAGCAGCCAAGTTCGGGCTAGCAGGGATACGCAGTATTTT CASSQVRASRDTQYF
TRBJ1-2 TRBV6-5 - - TGTGCCAGCAGTTACTCGTGGGGGGGAGGCTATGGCTACACCTTC CASSYSWGGGYGYTF
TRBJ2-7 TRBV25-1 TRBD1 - TGTGCCAGCAGTGATCGCGGGACAGGGGCGACCTACGAGCAGTACTTC CASSDRGTGATYEQYF
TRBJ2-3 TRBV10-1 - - TGCGCCAGCAGTTCCCGCAGGGAGGCAGATACGCAGTATTTT CASSSRREADTQYF
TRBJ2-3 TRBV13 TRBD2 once TGTGCCAGCAGCCACCCCCTGGGACTAGCGATGCCAGATACGCAGTATTTT CASSHPLGLAMPDTQYF
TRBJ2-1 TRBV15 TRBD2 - TGTGCCACCAGCAGAGATCGGCCTAGCGGGGGTAGGAATGAGCAGTTCTTC CATSRDRPSGGRNEQFF
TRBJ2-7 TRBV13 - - TGTGCCAGCAGCTCCCGTGGACAACCCTACGAGCAGTACTTC CASSSRGQPYEQYF
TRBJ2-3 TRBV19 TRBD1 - TGTGCCAGTAGTATCCGGGACAGTTTTACAGATACGCAGTATTTT CASSIRDSFTDTQYF
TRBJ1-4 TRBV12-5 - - TGTGCTAGTGGAACTCTTGAGGGCAGGAATGAAAAACTGTTTTTT CASGTLEGRNEKLFF
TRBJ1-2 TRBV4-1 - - TGCGCCAGCAGCCAAGATCAGGGCTATGGCTACACCTTC CASSQDQGYGYTF
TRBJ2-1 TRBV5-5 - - TGTGCCAGCAGTCGGGAGAAGTGGGCCAATGAGCAGTTCTTC CASSREKWANEQFF
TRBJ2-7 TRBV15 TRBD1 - TGTGCCACCAGCAGATCCCCGGACAGGGGCTACGAGCAGTACTTC CATSRSPDRGYEQYF
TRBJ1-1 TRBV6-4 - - TGTGCCAGCAGTGTGGGGAAGGGCGGGTTCGGGACTGAAGCTTTCTTT CASSVGKGGFGTEAFF
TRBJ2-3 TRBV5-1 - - TGCGCCAGCAGAATTGGAGGGGGGGCCCGCACAGATACGCAGTATTTT CASRIGGGARTDTQYF
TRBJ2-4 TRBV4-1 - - TGCGCCAGCAGCCATGAAACTGGCATTCAGTACTTC CASSHETGIQYF
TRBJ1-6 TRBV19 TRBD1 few TGTGCCAGTAAACCCGGGACAGGGATTACTAATTCACCCCTCCACTTT CASKPGTGITNSPLHF
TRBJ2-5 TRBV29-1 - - TGCACCCTTGGGGCCGGAGAGACCCAGTACTTC CTLGAGETQYF
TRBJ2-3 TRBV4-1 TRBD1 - TGCGCCAGCAGCCAAGAGACAGGGGTTTATACGCAGTATTTT CASSQETGVYTQYF
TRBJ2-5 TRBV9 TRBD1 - TGTGCCAGCAGCGTATCGGGACAGGGCTATGAGACCCAGTACTTC CASSVSGQGYETQYF
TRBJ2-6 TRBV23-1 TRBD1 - TGCGCCAGCAGTCAATGGCGGGACAGGGGGAGGGGGTGGGTCTCTGGGGCCAACGTCCTGACTTTC CASSQWRDRGRGWVSGANVLTF
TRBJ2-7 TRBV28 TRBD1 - TGTGCCAGCAGTTTGCCCCCCGGGACAGGGATGCCCCGCTACGAGCAGTACTTC CASSLPPGTGMPRYEQYF
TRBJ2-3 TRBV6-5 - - TGTGCCAGCTTAACGACTTATACGCAGTATTTT CASLTTYTQYF
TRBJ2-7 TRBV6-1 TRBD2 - TGTGCCAGCAGCCCCCTCAGCGGGAGTAACAGCGAGCAGTACTTC CASSPLSGSNSEQYF
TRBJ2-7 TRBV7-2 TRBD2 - TGTGCCAGCAGCCCGGGACTAGTCTCGGGCGAGCAGTACTTC CASSPGLVSGEQYF
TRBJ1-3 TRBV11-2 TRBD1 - TGTGCCAGCAGCTCCCCCCAGGGGGGCTCTGGAAACACCATATATTTT CASSSPQGGSGNTIYF
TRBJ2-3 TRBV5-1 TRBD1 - TGCGCCAGCAGCTCGGGACAGTTCGACACAGATACGCAGTATTTT CASSSGQFDTDTQYF
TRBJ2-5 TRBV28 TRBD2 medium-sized TGTGCCAGCAGTTCCACGAGGACTAGCGGTGAGACCCAGTACTTC CASSSTRTSGETQYF
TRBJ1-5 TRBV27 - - TGTGCCAGCAGTTTATCTCCCAGGGCGCCTCAGCCCCAGCATTTT CASSLSPRAPQPQHF
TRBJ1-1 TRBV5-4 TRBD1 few TGTGCCAGCAGCTTGGAACAGGGGGCAGGGACTGAAGCTTTCTTT CASSLEQGAGTEAFF
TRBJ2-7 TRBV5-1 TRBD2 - TGCGCCAGCAGCTTGGCCGGGGGGGTCGTTTTCCACGAGCAGTACTTC CASSLAGGVVFHEQYF
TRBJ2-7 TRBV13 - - TGTGCCAGCAGCTCCGGACTGTTTTACGAGCAGTACTTC CASSSGLFYEQYF